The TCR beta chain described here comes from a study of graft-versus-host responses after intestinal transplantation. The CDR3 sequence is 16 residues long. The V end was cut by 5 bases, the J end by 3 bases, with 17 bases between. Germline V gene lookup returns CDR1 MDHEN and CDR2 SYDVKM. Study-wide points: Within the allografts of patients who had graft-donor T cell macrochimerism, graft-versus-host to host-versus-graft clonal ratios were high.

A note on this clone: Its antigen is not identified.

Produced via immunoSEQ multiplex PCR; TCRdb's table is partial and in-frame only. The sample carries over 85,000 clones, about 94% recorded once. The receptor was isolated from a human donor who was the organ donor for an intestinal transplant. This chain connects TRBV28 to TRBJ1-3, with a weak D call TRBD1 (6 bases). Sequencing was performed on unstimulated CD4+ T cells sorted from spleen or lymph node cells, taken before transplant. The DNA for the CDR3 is TGTGCCAGCAGTCCTTCCATGGGCAGGGGTGGAAACACCATATATTTT. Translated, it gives CASSPSMGRGGNTIYF.